A selection of T cell receptor beta chains follows, all from one sample in a study of T cells after yellow fever vaccination. TCRdb itself ran the 5' RACE reads through MiXCR, one entry per CDR3 protein. The repertoire holds 200,000 to 300,000 distinct CDR3 sequences, with about 7% as singletons. The specimen comprised CD4+ T cells sorted from PBMCs, sampled 15 days after the yellow fever booster vaccination. These receptors all come from a man aged 25 to 40 who received the YFV17D yellow fever vaccine. Each CDR3 is given with its conserved first and last residue. The D gene is left open where the match is weak. Expanded clones are given a class, and other clones once, few, many or no size at all.

d_call j_call clone_size v_call cdr3_nt cdr3_aa
NA TRBJ1-2 many TRBV29-1 TGCAGCGTTCCTAGACAGTTTAACTATGGCTACACCTTC CSVPRQFNYGYTF
NA TRBJ2-1 many TRBV20-1 TGCAGTGCTAGAGATCTGACAGGTTGGGATGAGCAGTTCTTC CSARDLTGWDEQFF
NA TRBJ2-7 few TRBV7-8 TGTGCCAGCAGCTCACACCTAACGACCTACGAGCAGTACTTC CASSSHLTTYEQYF
NA TRBJ2-5 few TRBV2 TGTGCCAGCAGTGACAGGAAACAAGAGACCCAGTACTTC CASSDRKQETQYF
NA TRBJ2-2 NA TRBV5-1 TGCGCCAGCAGCGCGGGCCTTAACACCGGGGAGCTGTTTTTT CASSAGLNTGELFF
NA TRBJ2-7 few TRBV7-7 TGTGCTAGCAGCTTCGGGCCTCACTTC CASSFGPHF
NA TRBJ1-1 NA TRBV7-9 TGTGCCAGCAGCTTAGAGATGAACACTGAAGCTTTCTTT CASSLEMNTEAFF
NA TRBJ1-6 few TRBV20-1 TGCAGTGCTAGAGATCAGGTTTACAGGGTTTCGGCGAATTCACCCCTCCACTTT CSARDQVYRVSANSPLHF
NA TRBJ2-5 NA TRBV7-9 TGTGCCACCACCTCCCTGGTAGAGGGGACCCAGTACTTC CATTSLVEGTQYF
TRBD1 TRBJ1-5 many TRBV20-1 TGCAGTGCTCCCCGGACAGGGAGCAATCAGCCCCAGCATTTT CSAPRTGSNQPQHF
TRBD1 TRBJ2-3 few TRBV5-1 TGCGCCAGCAGCCCAACAGGGGCGGATACGCAGTATTTT CASSPTGADTQYF
TRBD1 TRBJ2-7 many TRBV5-6 TGTGCCAGCAGCTTGGTAGACAGGGGGCGAGAGCAGTACTTC CASSLVDRGREQYF
NA TRBJ2-3 NA TRBV12-3/TRBV12-4 TGTGCCAGCAGTTTCGGTGGACCCACAGATACGCAGTATTTT CASSFGGPTDTQYF
NA TRBJ1-5 few TRBV7-2 TGTGCCAGCAGCCGCCAGCCGGGGGGCAATCAGCCCCAGCATTTT CASSRQPGGNQPQHF
TRBD1 TRBJ2-7 NA TRBV27 TGTGCCAGCTGGTCCCTCCAGGGGGCGAGGGAGCAGTACTTC CASWSLQGAREQYF
NA TRBJ2-2 many TRBV9 TGTGCCAGCAGCGTAGAGTTAGTTAACGGGGAGCTGTTTTTT CASSVELVNGELFF
NA TRBJ2-7 NA TRBV29-1 TGCAGCGTTGGCTACGGCGGAGGGGCTTACGAGCAGTACTTC CSVGYGGGAYEQYF
TRBD2 TRBJ2-1 NA TRBV5-1 TGCGCCAGCAGCTTGGATAGCGGGGCATACAATGAGCAGTTCTTC CASSLDSGAYNEQFF
NA TRBJ2-3 NA TRBV20-1 TGCAGTGCTGGACCGGACCATCCGGATACGCAGTATTTT CSAGPDHPDTQYF
NA TRBJ2-1 few TRBV4-3 TGCGCCAGCAGCCAAGATCTCTTGCCCGACTACAATGAGCAGTTCTTC CASSQDLLPDYNEQFF
NA TRBJ2-7 many TRBV24-1 TGTGCCACCAGTGATTTTGACAGCTACGAGCAGTACTTC CATSDFDSYEQYF
NA TRBJ1-4 NA TRBV29-1 TGCAGCGTCTTGACTGCGACGTTTGGTGAAAAACTGTTTTTT CSVLTATFGEKLFF
TRBD1 TRBJ1-2 few TRBV30 TGTGCCTGGAGCGGGACAGGGGTATATGGCTACACCTTC CAWSGTGVYGYTF
NA TRBJ1-6 NA TRBV7-6 TGTGCCAGCAGCAAAAGTACAAATTCACCCCTCCACTTT CASSKSTNSPLHF
NA TRBJ1-1 NA TRBV19 TGTGCCAGTAATGTTGTGGGGAAAACACTCCTCAACACTGAAGCTTTCTTT CASNVVGKTLLNTEAFF
NA TRBJ2-5 few TRBV19 TGTGCCAGTAGGTGGGCGGCCGGAGAGACCCAGTACTTC CASRWAAGETQYF
TRBD1 TRBJ2-7 NA TRBV27 TGTTCCAGCAGTTCATCAGGACAGGGGATCCACGAGCAGTACTTC CSSSSSGQGIHEQYF
NA TRBJ2-7 many TRBV6-2/TRBV6-3 TGTGCCAGCAGTTATAAGTTCGAGCAGTACTTC CASSYKFEQYF
NA TRBJ2-7 many TRBV15 TGTGCCACCAGCAATGGACAGAAGGGCGAGCAGTACTTC CATSNGQKGEQYF
NA TRBJ2-7 many TRBV18 TGTGCCAGCTCACCATCAAACTCCTACGAGCAGTACTTC CASSPSNSYEQYF
TRBD1 TRBJ1-4 few TRBV7-8 TGTGCCAGCAGCCCCAGGACAGGGCGCGGCGAAAAACTGTTTTTT CASSPRTGRGEKLFF
NA TRBJ2-3 many TRBV20-1 TGCAGTGCCCCTTGGGCGGATACGCAGTATTTT CSAPWADTQYF
NA TRBJ2-3 many TRBV20-1 TGCAGTGCGGAGGACTACACAGATACGCAGTATTTT CSAEDYTDTQYF
NA TRBJ2-5 many TRBV6-2/TRBV6-3 TGTGCCAGCAGTCCGTCAGGGAGGCAAGAGACCCAGTACTTC CASSPSGRQETQYF
NA TRBJ2-1 few TRBV15 TGTGCCACCAGCGGAACTGTTTGGGATCAGTTCTTC CATSGTVWDQFF
NA TRBJ1-3 NA TRBV5-1 TGCGCCAGCAAACGGCAGAGCTCTGGAAACACCATATATTTT CASKRQSSGNTIYF
NA TRBJ2-5 NA TRBV5-1 TGCGCCAGCAGCTTTGCAGGGATCATGGAGACCCAGTACTTC CASSFAGIMETQYF
TRBD2 TRBJ2-1 NA TRBV28 TGTGCCAGCAGTTTACCCGGGACTAGCGGGACAATCAATGAGCAGTTCTTC CASSLPGTSGTINEQFF
TRBD1 TRBJ2-6 NA TRBV20-1 TGCAGTGCTAGAGATGGGACAGGGACTTTCTCTGGGGCCAACGTCCTGACTTTC CSARDGTGTFSGANVLTF
NA TRBJ1-5 few TRBV25-1 TGTGCCAGCAGTGAGCTATATAGCAATCAGCCCCAGCATTTT CASSELYSNQPQHF
NA TRBJ1-2 NA TRBV4-2 TGTGCCAGCAGCCAAGCAACAGTCGGCTACACCTTC CASSQATVGYTF
NA TRBJ1-5 few TRBV20-1 TGCAGTGCTAGAATCTCCCGGCTGGGCAATCAGCCCCAGCATTTT CSARISRLGNQPQHF
NA TRBJ2-5 few TRBV5-1 TGCGCCAGCAGTTCCTGGACCGGGACCACACAAGAGACCCAGTACTTC CASSSWTGTTQETQYF